This is a list of T cell receptor beta chains from one sample in a study of long-term antiretroviral therapy in people with HIV. Here immunoSEQ multiplex PCR was the method, and the copy in TCRdb shows in-frame clones only, minus some. The table has 25,000 to 30,000 clones, about 82% seen once. Sequencing was performed on unsorted PBMCs, taken 0.8 years before starting antiretroviral therapy. Source of these receptors: a man aged 18 to 29 with HIV. Both conserved end residues are part of each CDR3. Fields, in order: V gene, J gene, CDR3 protein.

>TRBV7-7|TRBJ2-6
CASSPTRQGGPSGANVLTF
>TRBV19|TRBJ1-5
CASRLTGTSNQPQHF
>TRBV25-1|TRBJ2-5
CASSTPGQGIFMETQYF
>TRBV9|TRBJ1-1
CASRQGTRNTEAFF
>TRBV4-3|TRBJ2-2
CASSQAGGGHTGELFF
>TRBV10-3|TRBJ1-2
CAISGTTGKANYGYTF
>TRBV7-3|TRBJ2-1
CASSTSGSGDEQFF
>TRBV30|TRBJ2-7
CAWSVTRTSGTSYEQYF
>TRBV7-2|TRBJ1-6
CASSLMAGVNSPLHF
>TRBV27|TRBJ1-1
CATTDRTEAFF
>TRBV28|TRBJ2-1
CASTPTSGRGENEQFF
>TRBV19|TRBJ1-5
CASSMAAYSNQPQHF
>TRBV6-1|TRBJ1-6
CASSDRVYNSPLHF
>TRBV27|TRBJ1-6
CASSRMTLGSSYNSPLHF
>TRBV6-1|TRBJ1-2
CASSEPGSTLDGYTF
>TRBV18|TRBJ2-7
CASSHSGTGGSSYEQYF
>TRBV6-5|TRBJ1-2
CASSLPGSKPYTF
>TRBV4-1|TRBJ2-7
CASSQGLAGYEQYF